This note documents a single T cell receptor (beta chain) sequence. In the study's own analysis: Nucleated cell counts were estimated from reference gene primer amplification. The method was immunoSEQ multiplex PCR; TCRdb's version includes in-frame clones alone and lacks a portion of them. V, J and clone size reflect that table, while D and trimming were determined from the DNA. The repertoire has 350,000 or so clones, around 90% of them found once; the top ten carry approximately 4.1%. This entry belongs to a study of blood T cell repertoires in COVID-19. On the study more broadly: Collection of acute and convalescent COVID-19 samples took place in the United States, Italy and Spain. From T cells, B-cell-depleted T cells, or PBMCs came the material, which was cDNA or gDNA.

CDR1 DFQATT and CDR2 SNEGSKA come from the germline V gene (reference sequence). The CDR3 is 15 amino acids. The V end was cut by 3 bases, the J end by 9 bases, with 18 bases between. Seattle-derived patients entered the study during active infection and were followed longitudinally. This clonotype was sampled from a woman in her sixties or seventies with COVID-19, enrolled during active disease. The source material was peripheral blood. This rearrangement joins TRBV20-1 to TRBJ1-6; TRBD1 is a possible D gene (6 bases). Written as DNA, the CDR3 is TGCAGTGCTAGTCCCCTGACAGGAGCAAGTTCACCCCTCCACTTT. It encodes CSASPLTGASSPLHF.